This T cell receptor beta chain was documented in a study of blood T cell repertoires in COVID-19. Study details: PBMCs, B-cell-depleted T cells, or T cells provided the cDNA or gDNA that made up the material.

The authors' processing: Nucleated cell counts were estimated from reference gene primer amplification. Using immunoSEQ multiplex PCR, the repertoire was profiled, and TCRdb retains in-frame clones only, with some absent. V and J calls and clone size are those listed in that table; D and trimming were worked out from the DNA. The sample yields about 200,000 clones, approximately 84% seen once. The CDR3 totals 16 residues. The germline CDR1 and CDR2 sequences are SGHRS and YFSETQ. V was clipped by 4 bases and J by 0 bases, with 14 bases between them. The TCR was taken from a human donor with acute or convalescent COVID-19. The donor label of this sample is uncertain. The rearrangement joins TRBV5-1 to TRBJ1-3; TRBD1 might be the D (5 bases). The sequenced material came from peripheral blood. CDR3 protein: CASSSAGGVSGNTIYF. The CDR3 nucleotides are TGCGCCAGCAGCAGTGCCGGAGGGGTCTCTGGAAACACCATATATTTT.